The 28 T cell receptor beta chains listed next were all sequenced from one sample in a study of cytomegalovirus exposure and HLA in healthy donors. TCRdb keeps only in-frame clones here, not all; method: immunoSEQ multiplex PCR. Of under 200,000 clones listed, about 81% are singletons. What was sequenced was PBMCs. The source is a woman under 40 in good health and CMV-seronegative.

This clone was counted between two and nine times. The gene calls are TRBV7-9 and TRBJ2-1; 8 bases map to TRBD2. Per the germline V gene, CDR1 is SEHNR and CDR2 is FQNEAQ (reference sequence). The CDR3 has 14 residues. V was pared by 4 bases and J by 4 bases, with 3 bases of the junction left unmatched. Here the CDR3 reads CASSSTSGYNEQFF. CDR3 nucleotides: TGTGCCAGCAGCTCCACTAGCGGATACAATGAGCAGTTCTTC.

This sequence joins TRBV5-1 and TRBJ2-1; TRBD1 matches 9 bases. Germline V gives CDR1 SGHRS, CDR2 YFSETQ. J was trimmed by 1 base and V by 1 base; bases with no gene match: 3. The CDR3 covers 16 residues. The CDR3 nucleotides read TGCGCCAGCAGCTTGATACAGGGGGCTTCCTACAATGAGCAGTTCTTC. Translation gives CASSLIQGASYNEQFF.

The J gene is TRBJ1-1, the V gene TRBV5-5; D possibly corresponds to TRBD1 (6 bases). The CDR3 is made up of 13 amino acids. Looked up from germline, CDR1 is SGHKS and CDR2 is YYEKEE (reference sequence). Deletions cut 5 bases from V and 1 base from J, with 9 bases between. The CDR3 here is CASRQGSNTEAFF. DNA of the CDR3: TGTGCCAGCAGACAGGGATCGAACACTGAAGCTTTCTTT. Filled out from reference TRBV5-5 and TRBJ1-1, the complete variable domain reads DAGVTQSPTHLIKTRGQQVTLRCSPISGHKSVSWYQQVLGQGPQFIFQYYEKEERGRGNFPDRFSARQFPNYSSELNVNALLLGDSALYLCASRQGSNTEAFFGQGTRLTVV.

The rearrangement links TRBV7-7 to TRBJ2-7, with 8 bases matching TRBD1. The CDR3 runs 15 residues. Germline trimming cut 0 bases from V and 1 base from J; bases unmatched to any gene: 2. The V gene's germline CDR1 is SSHAT and CDR2 FNYEAQ (reference sequence). The CDR3 sequence is CASSLADRASYEQYF. The CDR3 coding sequence is TGTGCCAGCAGCTTAGCGGACAGGGCGTCCTACGAGCAGTACTTC.

The V gene is TRBV19, the J gene TRBJ2-3, with D possibly matching TRBD1 (6 bases). Germline V gives CDR1 LNHDA, CDR2 SQIVND (reference sequence). CDR3 length equals 15 residues. V lost 5 bases and J 6 bases, leaving 18 bases between the germline ends. For the CDR3, the DNA is TGTGCCAGTAGTGGGGGACGCAGGGGAGTTGATACGCAGTATTTT. This codes for CASSGGRRGVDTQYF. Full variable domain (outside the CDR3, taken from reference TRBV19 and TRBJ2-3): DGGITQSPKYLFRKEGQNVTLSCEQNLNHDAMYWYRQDPGQGLRLIYYSQIVNDFQKGDIAEGYSVSREKKESFPLTVTSAQKNPTAFYLCASSGGRRGVDTQYFGPGTRLTVL.

The chain links TRBV5-1 to TRBJ1-3; no firm D call. CDR1 is SGHRS, CDR2 YFSETQ, per germline. V was cut by 4 bases and J by 0 bases, with 11 bases left in between. This CDR3 comprises 15 residues. CDR3 loop: CASSDGLLSGNTIYF. CDR3 bases: TGCGCCAGCAGCGACGGACTGCTCTCTGGAAACACCATATATTTT.

CDR3 in DNA: TGTGCCAGCAGTGCAGGGGGCCACGAGCAGTACTTC. Translated, it gives CASSAGGHEQYF. The genes are TRBV7-9 and TRBJ2-7; 8 bases agree with TRBD1. J gave up 5 bases and V 6 bases, and 3 bases lay outside the gene matches. The CDR3 contains 12 residues. The germline CDR1 and CDR2 sequences are SEHNR and FQNEAQ (reference sequence).

The DNA for the CDR3 is TGTGCCAGCTCACCCACAGGGGGTAAGAGTGATTCACCCCTCCACTTT. It translates to CASSPTGGKSDSPLHF. V and J are TRBV18 and TRBJ1-6; TRBD1 matches 8 bases. V lost 3 bases and J lost 8; bases outside the gene matches: 9. The CDR3 spans 16 residues. The germline V gene has CDR1 KGHSH and CDR2 LQKENI.

The table lists this clone with a few counts. The chain carries TRBV2 and TRBJ1-6; 9 bases agree with TRBD1. The CDR3 sequence is 14 residues long. With 6 bases clipped from V and 15 bases from J, the junction kept 12 bases outside the gene matches. CDR1 and CDR2 from the germline V gene are SNHLY and FYNNEI. The CDR3 DNA sequence: TGTGCCAGCAGCTTGTTGAGACAGGGGGACGGCCTCCACTTT. Its protein is CASSLLRQGDGLHF.

The chain couples TRBV7-8 to TRBJ1-5, with D possibly matching TRBD1 (6 bases). Germline loops: CDR1 SGHVS, CDR2 FQNEAQ. CDR3 length: 18 amino acids. V gave up 5 bases and J gave up 1 base, with 21 bases separating them. CDR3 loop: CASSVPSRGAGSNQPQHF. The CDR3 DNA sequence: TGTGCCAGCAGCGTCCCTTCGCGGGGGGCAGGAAGCAATCAGCCCCAGCATTTT.

The chain couples TRBV27 to TRBJ2-1, with TRBD2 as a possible D gene (5 bases). The CDR3 has 16 amino acids. Germline V gene lookup returns CDR1 MNHEY and CDR2 SMNVEV (reference sequence). The V gene lost 4 bases and the J gene lost 3 bases, with 16 bases spanning the gap. CDR3 amino acids: CASSSQRTGNYNEQFF. The CDR3, as DNA: TGTGCCAGCAGTTCCCAGCGGACGGGAAACTACAATGAGCAGTTCTTC.

The chain uses TRBV7-6 and TRBJ2-4; 12 bases are a match to TRBD2. Unmatched junction bases numbered 6, after V lost 0 bases and J lost 0 bases. CDR1 is SGHVS and CDR2 is FNYEAQ in the germline V gene. The CDR3 covers 19 residues. CDR3 sequence: CASSLAEASGRVAKNIQYF. Written as DNA, the CDR3 is TGTGCCAGCAGCTTAGCGGAGGCTAGCGGGAGGGTAGCCAAAAACATTCAGTACTTC.

This chain connects TRBV7-8 to TRBJ1-2, with 8 positions matching TRBD1. J lost 7 bases, V lost 3 bases, and 7 bases had no gene match. There are 14 residues in the CDR3. CDR1 is SGHVS and CDR2 is FQNEAQ in the germline V gene. The DNA of the CDR3 is TGTGCCAGCAGCTTCAATCAGGGGGCGGGTGGCTACACCTTC. This encodes CASSFNQGAGGYTF.

The V gene is TRBV18, the J gene TRBJ1-2; D is uncertain. Trimming took off 5 bases at V and 8 bases at J, with 21 bases between the two ends. There are 15 residues in the CDR3. Germline V gene sequence: CDR1 KGHSH, CDR2 LQKENI. The chain's CDR3 is CASSDSALGASGYTF. As DNA, the CDR3 is TGTGCCAGCTCAGATAGCGCCCTCGGCGCATCGGGCTACACCTTC.

The V call is TRBV19, the J call TRBJ2-3; 7 nucleotides align to TRBD1. Looked up from germline, CDR1 is LNHDA and CDR2 is SQIVND (reference sequence). The V segment lost 5 bases and the J segment 3 bases; nucleotides outside the gene matches: 8. The CDR3 is made up of 15 amino acids. Here the CDR3 reads CASSQYGTATDTQYF. Written as DNA, the CDR3 is TGTGCCAGTAGTCAATACGGGACAGCAACAGATACGCAGTATTTT.

This chain joins TRBV5-1 and TRBJ2-3, with TRBD2 matching 7 bases. The CDR3 runs 16 residues. Germline V gene data show CDR1 as SGHRS and CDR2 as YFSETQ. V trimming: 4 bases; J trimming: 4 bases; junction bases outside the gene matches: 12. CDR3 DNA: TGCGCCAGCAGCCCTGGTGGGGGAGGGCCGGCAGATACGCAGTATTTT. It is translated as CASSPGGGGPADTQYF.

The gene calls are TRBV18 and TRBJ1-3, with no clear D. Germline V gives CDR1 KGHSH, CDR2 LQKENI. This CDR3 has 13 amino acids. Trimming took 3 bases from V and 2 from J, leaving 5 bases between them. CDR3 DNA: TGTGCCAGCTCACCCCCTGCTGGAAACACCATATATTTT. The encoded protein is CASSPPAGNTIYF.

This rearrangement joins TRBV5-1 to TRBJ1-4; D uncertain. V was cut by 4 bases and J by 0 bases, with 10 bases left in between. This CDR3 is 15 amino acids long. Germline assignment: CDR1 SGHRS and CDR2 YFSETQ. CDR3 protein: CASSRDITTNEKLFF. CDR3 DNA: TGCGCCAGCAGCCGCGACATCACAACTAATGAAAAACTGTTTTTT.

V usage is TRBV6-1 and J usage is TRBJ1-4, with D uncertain. Germline V gives CDR1 MNHNS, CDR2 SASEGT. Trimming took 6 bases from V and 8 from J, leaving 10 bases between them. This CDR3 is built from 12 residues. For the CDR3, the DNA is TGTGCCAGCAGGGTTTCGCGGGAAAAACTGTTTTTT. Its translation is CASRVSREKLFF.

The chain is built from TRBV7-9 and TRBJ1-5, with 8 positions matching TRBD1. Germline loops: CDR1 SEHNR, CDR2 FQNEAQ (reference sequence). The CDR3 has 14 residues. Losses at the gene ends were 5 bases for V and 2 bases for J; bases not matched to a gene: 2. The CDR3 loop reads CASSEDRGNQPQHF. The CDR3 DNA follows: TGTGCCAGCAGCGAGGACAGGGGCAATCAGCCCCAGCATTTT.

The genes are TRBV29-1 and TRBJ2-6; 8 bases are a match to TRBD1. CDR1 and CDR2 from the germline V gene are SQVTM and ANQGSEA. Trimming removed 5 bases from V and 10 bases from J; junction bases left unmatched: 4. CDR3 length equals 12 residues. For the CDR3, the DNA is TGCAGCGTTTGGACAGGGCCTAACGTCCTGACTTTC. Protein: CSVWTGPNVLTF.

This clone was seen a handful of times. This chain connects TRBV30 to TRBJ2-3; maybe TRBD2 (6 bases). Trimming pared 2 bases from V and 1 base from J, leaving 10 bases between. This CDR3 region has 14 residues. Per the germline V gene, CDR1 is GTSNPN and CDR2 is SVGIG (reference sequence). This CDR3 reads CAWSLGGGTDTQYF. CDR3 nucleotide sequence: TGTGCCTGGAGTCTAGGCGGGGGCACAGATACGCAGTATTTT.

The chain has TRBV28 and TRBJ2-7; D is perhaps TRBD1 (6 bases). Trimming removed 4 bases at V and 6 bases at J, with 7 bases between. The CDR3 runs 11 residues. Germline loops: CDR1 MDHEN, CDR2 SYDVKM. CDR3 sequence: CASSSRGEQYF. The CDR3 nucleotides read TGTGCCAGCAGTTCCAGGGGCGAGCAGTACTTC.

The gene calls are TRBV2 and TRBJ2-2; D perhaps matches TRBD1 (6 bases). CDR1 is SNHLY and CDR2 is FYNNEI in the germline V gene. With 7 bases removed from V and 7 bases from J, the gap between germline ends came to 13 bases. The CDR3 is made up of 13 amino acids. CDR3 region: CASTEGQFGELFF. CDR3 sequence (DNA): TGTGCCAGCACTGAGGGACAATTCGGGGAGCTGTTTTTT.

The chain is built from TRBV5-4 and TRBJ2-1; D is unresolved. Trimming left V 4 bases short and J 4 bases short, with 9 bases between. Germline loops: CDR1 SGHNT, CDR2 YYREEE (reference sequence). This CDR3 comprises 13 residues. The CDR3 sequence: CASSPPRYNEQFF. DNA for the CDR3: TGTGCCAGCAGCCCCCCCCGGTACAATGAGCAGTTCTTC.

J is TRBJ1-2 and V is TRBV4-2; perhaps TRBD1 as D (6 bases). This CDR3 is 16 amino acids long. Per germline, CDR1 LGHNA and CDR2 YNFKEQ. Deletions cut 4 bases from V and 5 bases from J, with 20 bases between. CDR3 region: CASSRGGRESTYGYTF. DNA of the CDR3: TGTGCCAGCAGCCGCGGGGGGCGCGAATCAACGTATGGCTACACCTTC.

The chain couples TRBV9 to TRBJ2-2; TRBD2 might be the D (6 bases). Germline V gene data show CDR1 as SGDLS and CDR2 as YYNGEE. Trimming took 0 bases from V and 5 from J, leaving 8 bases between them. This CDR3 region has 14 residues. The CDR3 reads CASSVDGGTGELFF. DNA of the CDR3: TGTGCCAGCAGCGTAGATGGGGGGACCGGGGAGCTGTTTTTT.

The CDR3 DNA reads as TGTGCCAGCAGCTACACCGGGACAGGGGGCCGGTATGGCTACACCTTC. Translated, it gives CASSYTGTGGRYGYTF. The chain carries TRBV7-9 and TRBJ1-2; the match to TRBD1 covers 12 bases. The V gene's germline CDR1 is SEHNR and CDR2 FQNEAQ (reference sequence). The CDR3 is 16 residues long. V shed 4 bases and J 5 bases; nucleotides not matched to a gene: 8.